These T cell receptor beta chains were read from a single sample in a study of blood T cell repertoires in COVID-19. Sequencing was performed with immunoSEQ multiplex PCR; in TCRdb, only in-frame clones are kept and a portion is missing. The sample carries hundreds of thousands of clones, 86% recorded once. The sample consisted of peripheral blood. The receptor set was obtained from a woman in her thirties with active or convalescent COVID-19. Each CDR3 is given with its conserved first and last residue. The D gene is left open where the match is weak. Size values are once, few and many counts, or a class for expanded clones, and some rows have none.

V gene	J gene	clone size	CDR3 length	D gene	CDR3 protein	CDR3 DNA
TRBV6-1	TRBJ2-7	.	12	.	CASSEGALEQYF	TGTGCCAGCAGTGAAGGAGCCCTCGAGCAGTACTTC
TRBV9	TRBJ1-2	.	18	.	CASSSWPDSKWVFYGYTF	TGTGCCAGCAGCTCCTGGCCGGACAGCAAATGGGTTTTCTATGGCTACACCTTC
TRBV10-1	TRBJ1-4	.	17	TRBD1	CASSPGTGRRRSEKLFF	TGCGCCAGCAGCCCCGGGACAGGGAGGCGTCGGAGCGAAAAACTGTTTTTT
TRBV5-6	TRBJ1-1	.	14	.	CASSLPGAVTEAFF	TGTGCCAGCAGCTTACCAGGGGCTGTCACTGAAGCTTTCTTT
TRBV9	TRBJ2-6	.	16	.	CASSAGGSSGANVLTF	TGTGCCAGCAGCGCGGGGGGCAGCTCTGGGGCCAACGTCCTGACTTTC
TRBV7-8	TRBJ2-7	.	14	.	CASSLGTGSYEQYF	TGTGCCAGCAGCTTAGGTACAGGGTCCTACGAGCAGTACTTC
TRBV18	TRBJ2-3	.	17	.	CASSRLIGTILTDTQYF	TGTGCCAGCTCACGGTTGATCGGGACAATTCTCACAGATACGCAGTATTTT
TRBV6-5	TRBJ1-4	.	14	.	CASSMDGMDEKLFF	TGTGCCAGCAGTATGGACGGGATGGATGAAAAACTGTTTTTT
TRBV19	TRBJ2-7	.	15	TRBD1	CASSLGTGWDYEQYF	TGTGCCAGTAGTCTCGGGACAGGGTGGGACTACGAGCAGTACTTC
TRBV6-1	TRBJ1-1	few	14	.	CASSEPQLGTEAFF	TGTGCCAGCAGTGAACCACAACTTGGGACAGAAGCTTTCTTT
TRBV2	TRBJ2-1	.	14	.	CASSEATGVNEQFF	TGTGCCAGCAGTGAAGCTACGGGGGTTAATGAGCAGTTCTTC
TRBV19	TRBJ1-1	.	13	.	CATLDTSNTEAFF	TGTGCCACCTTGGACACCTCCAACACTGAAGCTTTCTTT
TRBV2	TRBJ2-7	.	12	TRBD1	CASMPGGYEQYF	TGTGCCAGCATGCCAGGGGGCTACGAGCAGTACTTC
TRBV7-9	TRBJ2-2	.	15	TRBD1	CASSADRGNTGELFF	TGTGCCAGCAGCGCCGACAGGGGCAACACCGGGGAGCTGTTTTTT
TRBV13	TRBJ2-7	.	14	TRBD1	CASSEGTGPYEQYF	TGTGCCAGCAGCGAGGGGACAGGGCCTTACGAGCAGTACTTC
TRBV13	TRBJ2-3	.	16	TRBD2	CASSLRTSGGFDTQYF	TGTGCCAGCAGCCTCAGGACTAGCGGGGGGTTCGATACGCAGTATTTT
TRBV6-5	TRBJ2-7	.	13	TRBD1	CASKVGQSYEQYF	TGTGCCAGCAAGGTGGGACAGAGCTACGAGCAGTACTTC
TRBV21-1	TRBJ2-5	.	19	.	CASSGPPGDGGSEQETQYF	TGTGCCAGCAGCGGCCCTCCCGGGGACGGCGGGAGTGAACAAGAGACCCAGTACTTC
TRBV6-5	TRBJ2-5	.	15	.	CASSPLTSRQETQYF	TGTGCCAGCAGTCCCCTGACTAGTCGCCAAGAGACCCAGTACTTC
TRBV4-2	TRBJ2-7	.	15	TRBD1	CASSQETGGYYEQYF	TGTGCCAGCAGCCAAGAGACAGGGGGCTACTACGAGCAGTACTTC
TRBV5-1	TRBJ2-7	.	15	.	CASSSKPRGLYEQYF	TGCGCCAGCAGCTCGAAACCCAGGGGATTGTACGAGCAGTACTTC
TRBV4-2	TRBJ2-7	.	14	.	CASSQGGPPLEQYF	TGTGCCAGCAGCCAAGGTGGGCCCCCCCTCGAGCAGTACTTC
TRBV2	TRBJ2-7	many	16	.	CASSEGLPEQDYEQYF	TGTGCCAGCAGTGAAGGCTTGCCGGAACAGGACTACGAGCAGTACTTC
TRBV19	TRBJ1-2	.	15	TRBD1	CASSMGQGYRYGYTF	TGTGCCAGTAGTATGGGACAGGGATATCGTTATGGCTACACCTTC
TRBV29-1	TRBJ2-1	once	12	.	CSEGLEYNEQFF	TGCAGCGAGGGACTTGAATACAATGAGCAGTTCTTC
TRBV6-5	TRBJ2-3	.	14	TRBD2	CASRAGVYSDTQYF	TGTGCCAGCAGGGCGGGAGTTTACTCAGATACGCAGTATTTT
TRBV27	TRBJ2-7	.	15	TRBD1	CASSPETGIAYEQYF	TGTGCCAGCAGTCCGGAGACAGGGATAGCCTACGAGCAGTACTTC
TRBV11-2	TRBJ1-3	.	16	TRBD1	CASSIRQGGSGNTIYF	TGTGCCAGCAGCATACGACAGGGAGGCTCTGGAAACACCATATATTTT
TRBV13	TRBJ1-2	few	14	.	CASSSGSFNYGYTF	TGTGCCAGCAGCTCAGGGAGCTTTAACTATGGCTACACCTTC
TRBV19	TRBJ1-2	.	18	TRBD1	CASTSQGDSTSANYGYTF	TGTGCCAGTACTTCGCAGGGGGACAGCACCTCCGCCAACTATGGCTACACCTTC
TRBV7-9	TRBJ1-1	.	17	TRBD1	CASSLRSPRGPNTEAFF	TGTGCCAGCAGCCTCCGATCACCCAGGGGGCCGAACACTGAAGCTTTCTTT
TRBV5-1	TRBJ2-1	.	15	TRBD1	CASSSGQGSYNEQFF	TGCGCCAGCAGCTCCGGACAGGGCTCCTACAATGAGCAGTTCTTC
TRBV2	TRBJ2-5	.	17	TRBD2	CASSVRRLAGGGETQYF	TGTGCCAGCAGTGTCCGGAGGCTAGCGGGGGGCGGGGAGACCCAGTACTTC
TRBV19	TRBJ1-5	.	15	.	CASSIIGEVNQPQHF	TGTGCCAGTAGTATTATCGGGGAGGTGAATCAGCCCCAGCATTTT
TRBV5-8	TRBJ2-3	.	16	TRBD1	CASSLFDRVSTDTQYF	TGTGCCAGCAGCTTGTTCGACAGGGTTAGCACAGATACGCAGTATTTT
TRBV7-8	TRBJ2-3	.	15	.	CASSEPGQHTDTQYF	TGTGCCAGCAGCGAACCGGGACAACACACAGATACGCAGTATTTT
TRBV4-2	TRBJ2-3	.	17	TRBD2	CASSQDSAAGVTDTQYF	TGTGCCAGCAGCCAAGATTCCGCAGCGGGAGTAACAGATACGCAGTATTTT
TRBV25-1	TRBJ1-2	.	13	.	CASHNPGHDGYTF	TGTGCCAGCCATAATCCCGGACACGATGGCTACACCTTC
TRBV29-1	TRBJ1-1	few	14	.	CSVMGPEVNTEAFF	TGCAGCGTCATGGGCCCGGAGGTCAACACTGAAGCTTTCTTT
TRBV19	TRBJ1-6	.	14	TRBD1	CASSLGQGMGPLHF	TGTGCCAGTAGCCTGGGACAGGGAATGGGACCCCTCCACTTT
TRBV7-9	TRBJ1-1	.	18	TRBD1	CASSLECQGARLATEAFF	TGTGCCAGCAGCTTAGAATGCCAGGGGGCGAGATTGGCCACTGAAGCTTTCTTT
TRBV5-1	TRBJ2-1	.	16	TRBD2	CASSSISGRAYNEQFF	TGCGCCAGCAGCTCCATTAGCGGGAGGGCCTACAATGAGCAGTTCTTC
TRBV5-1	TRBJ1-6	.	18	TRBD1	CASSSLLGGGGNNSPLHF	TGCGCCAGCAGCTCCCTATTAGGAGGGGGCGGCAATAATTCACCCCTCCACTTT
TRBV4-1	TRBJ1-6	few	15	.	CASSQDQGGRSPLHF	TGCGCCAGCAGCCAAGATCAAGGGGGTAGGTCACCCCTCCACTTT
TRBV7-8	TRBJ2-1	.	16	TRBD2	CASSLATSGLYNEQFF	TGTGCCAGCAGCTTAGCAACTAGCGGGCTCTACAATGAGCAGTTCTTC
TRBV4-2	TRBJ1-3	.	17	.	CASSQEVGQPSGNTIYF	TGTGCCAGCAGCCAAGAGGTTGGACAGCCCTCTGGAAACACCATATATTTT